Given below is one TCR beta chain in context. This clonotype has just a few counts. Its antigen target is currently unknown. Nothing much larger sits one base from this clone, and base qualities are not available. These data belong to a study of regulatory T cells in long-lasting Graves disease (TCRdb year 2021). As for the study more broadly: Antithyroid drugs had been taken for less than 3 months by newly diagnosed Graves' disease patients. Peripheral blood TCR sequencing and RNA sequencing compared persistent Graves' disease patients with newly diagnosed Graves' disease patients. A total of roughly 33 samples were covered by TCR sequencing, comprising some 13 persistent and around 20 newly diagnosed Graves' disease patients. The study took place in China and was registered as a clinical trial.

Interpreted using the paper, the time point label stands for: newly diagnosed GD, antithyroid drugs for less than 3 months. For both TCR sequencing and RNA sequencing, RNA was extracted from PBMCs using TRIzol. The diagnosis of Graves' disease followed American Thyroid Association guidelines. Patients for the study were recruited at an endocrinology department in Xi'an, China. Each patient gave approximately 9.7 milliliters of peripheral blood, collected in an EDTA anticoagulant tube. Ficoll Paque Plus density gradient separation was used to isolate PBMCs, and no further T cell sorting was performed. An Agilent 2100 Bioanalyzer and agarose gel were used to assess RNA quality, and a NanoDrop 2000 was used to measure RNA concentration. The research as a whole found: As a limitation, the authors acknowledged that the small sample size may reduce accuracy. Persistent patients shared more public clonotypes among themselves (under 3,000) than newly diagnosed patients did (over 950). Preferential use of TRBV28, TRBJ1-2 and TRBJ2-5 was observed in persistent disease, whereas TRBV20-1 and TRBJ2-1 were favored in newly diagnosed disease. Sequencing and analysis were restricted to the TCR beta chain. Compared with newly diagnosed patients, patients with persistent Graves' disease had lower TCR Shannon entropy and fewer highly expanded clones, which suggests clonal expansion. The study examined only peripheral blood because the primary lesion, thyroid tissue, could not be accessed.

At the junction V is shortened by 4 bases and J by 0 bases, with 23 bases in between. Measured from the cysteine to the phenylalanine, the CDR3 is 18 residues long. This entry keeps only the CDR3 DNA: 54 bases, framed from base 1. The germline V gene gives CDR1 as SGHRS and CDR2 as YFSETQ. The library was made by multiplex PCR. TCRdb lists the instrument as Illumina HiSeq 4000. TCR beta libraries were built with iRepertoire HTBI primers and Arm-PCR amplification of CDR3 regions. Before sequencing, the PCR products went through gel purification. Regarding the original processing steps: Gene usage analysis of CDR3 amino acid clonotypes relied on the roughly 58 TRBV and more than twelve TRBJ segments identified across samples. COPE and FqMerger were used to merge filtered high-quality paired reads into contigs. BLAST was used to align contigs to IMGT TRBV, TRBD and TRBJ reference genes, and CDR3 was defined according to IMGT. Clonotypes above 0.1% frequency were classified as highly expanded clones. Shannon entropy served as the measure of repertoire diversity, while the Gini coefficient captured V-J evenness. A clonotype found in more than one individual was treated as public. In TCRdb, the public reads were trimmed at Q25 with fastp and aligned with MiXCR, with productive beta chains retained. Entries that share a CDR3 protein sequence are merged under the most common genes and DNA. For this entry, the V and J calls and clone size follow TCRdb and not the study's own pipeline. This sample holds 350,000 to 500,000 distinct CDR3 sequences; 11% to 15% were observed only once. The ten largest clones take up approximately 17% of the sample.

This sample was shared with a second study, whose subject was T cells in Graves' hyperthyroidism and ophthalmopathy. The second study's authors report: Stable Graves' hyperthyroidism was defined as the absence of progression to ophthalmopathy over 18 months of follow-up. The hyperthyroidism patients were between 18 and 65 years old and newly diagnosed, with a disease duration of less than 2 months. Patients with uncontrolled infections, other autoimmune diseases, pregnancy or lactation were excluded. Clinical symptoms, serum thyroxine and TRAb, thyroid ultrasound, and orbital computed tomography formed the basis for the diagnoses. The first round of RT-PCR for the TCR CDR3 was performed with the HTBI primer set and the Qiagen OneStep RT-PCR kit. Most expanded thyroid clonotypes (frequency above 0.001) were also detected in blood, a finding suggesting that blood repertoires may reflect thyroid immune responses. In cross-validation, a model built on a 13 V-J signature told ophthalmopathy apart from stable hyperthyroidism with about 90% sensitivity and about 81% specificity, and in testing the same model reached 80%/75%. In validation, the model predicted progression to ophthalmopathy a median of approximately 6.3 months before onset, with about 64% sensitivity and just under 75% specificity. A discovery cohort of about 95 patients, approximately 45 with Graves' ophthalmopathy and 57 with stable Graves' hyperthyroidism, was used to find distinguishing TCR V-J signatures. Prospective prediction of ophthalmopathy was tested in an independent validation cohort of some 19 hyperthyroidism patients and some 17 patients who later progressed to ophthalmopathy. For training and testing, the 100 or so patients in the discovery cohort were randomly divided in a 7:3 ratio. The study also compared thyroid tissue and blood T-cell repertoires from a handful of Graves' hyperthyroidism patients. After blood sampling, hyperthyroidism patients were treated with methimazole at a starting dose of 30 mg daily, and ophthalmopathy patients were treated with high-dose intravenous methylprednisolone. A second multiplex PCR round built the libraries, followed by size selection and purification. Sequencing of the libraries was done on an Illumina HiSeq2000 using paired-end 100 bp reads. SOAPnuke was used to process the raw data, removing reads that contained adapters or uncalled bases, had a mean Phred below 15, or lacked an exact match to the constant primer or identifier. High-quality paired reads were merged with COPE v1.2.5, and unique nucleotide sequences were defined as clonotypes. MiTCR v1.1 was used to align clonotypes to the IMGT TRBV, TRBD and TRBJ reference segments. Analysis was restricted to V-J combinations with a frequency above 0.0001, which covered 99.2% of repertoires. The TCS score was defined as the ratio of F50 (clonal expansion) to E x V (chaos), calculated using BLOSUM62-based TCRdist between CDR3 peptides within each V-J. Welch's t-statistics and random forest reduced around 550 V-J features to under 15, which were used in a naive Bayes classifier (R e1071). Sample size was not statistically predetermined, and blinding of investigators to group allocation was not performed. TCR Vbeta CDR3 sequencing of 120 to 150 peripheral blood samples (roughly 43 ophthalmopathy, 75 or so hyperthyroidism and roughly 17 progressor patients) is reported in the paper.

Sequencing was performed on peripheral blood mononuclear cells (PBMCs), taken at new diagnosis, from a patient treated with antithyroid drugs. The source is a woman between 45 and 60 years old with Graves disease. Donor details come from another sample of the same person, matched by shared clones. The chain employs TRBV5-1 and TRBJ2-7; the D segment could be TRBD1, given 6 matching bases. The CDR3 protein: CASSLAHFDRPSSYEQYF. In nucleotides, the sequence is TGCGCCAGCAGCCTCGCTCACTTCGACAGGCCGAGCTCCTACGAGCAGTACTTC.